A single sample gave rise to the 26 T cell receptor beta chains below, sequenced in a study of blood T cell repertoires in COVID-19. Here immunoSEQ multiplex PCR was the method, and the copy in TCRdb shows in-frame clones only, minus some. The repertoire holds about 8,400 clones, roughly nine tenths seen once, with approximately 9.4% in the top ten. The specimen was peripheral blood. Receptors originate from a man in his 60s with acute or convalescent COVID-19.

This clone appeared once. This chain joins TRBV18 and TRBJ2-2, with TRBD2 matching over 9 bases. The germline V gene has CDR1 KGHSH and CDR2 LQKENI. The CDR3 consists of 16 residues. The V and J ends lost 9 bases and 1 base, in that order; junction bases with no gene match: 9. The CDR3 coding sequence is TGTGCCAGACCCATAGCGGGAGACTTGAACACCGGGGAGCTGTTTTTT. Its protein product is CARPIAGDLNTGELFF.

This chain joins TRBV19 and TRBJ1-5, with 11 nucleotides matching TRBD1. There are 15 residues in the CDR3. V trimming: 6 bases; J trimming: 4 bases; junction bases outside the gene matches: 5. Per germline, CDR1 LNHDA and CDR2 SQIVND (reference sequence). CDR3 coding DNA: TGTGCCAGTAGCGGACAGGGGGCTTTTAATCAGCCCCAGCATTTT. As protein: CASSGQGAFNQPQHF. The full variable domain, in which reference TRBV19 and TRBJ1-5 provide the parts outside the CDR3, is DGGITQSPKYLFRKEGQNVTLSCEQNLNHDAMYWYRQDPGQGLRLIYYSQIVNDFQKGDIAEGYSVSREKKESFPLTVTSAQKNPTAFYLCASSGQGAFNQPQHFGDGTRLSIL.

The chain recombines TRBV18 with TRBJ1-3, with D perhaps matching TRBD1 (5 bases). V lost 6 bases, J lost 8 bases, and 14 bases lay in between. Per germline, CDR1 KGHSH and CDR2 LQKENI. The CDR3 extends over 13 amino acids. The CDR3 coding sequence is TGTGCCAGCTCTATAACGGCGGGGGACACCATATATTTT. Amino acids: CASSITAGDTIYF.

This sequence joins TRBV7-9 and TRBJ2-1, with TRBD1 as a possible D gene (5 bases). This CDR3 has 13 amino acids. Trimming took 5 bases from V and 3 from J, leaving 8 bases between them. CDR1 is SEHNR, CDR2 FQNEAQ, per germline (reference sequence). The CDR3 loop reads CASSPGFYNEQFF. The CDR3, as DNA: TGTGCCAGCAGCCCAGGGTTCTACAATGAGCAGTTCTTC.

The gene calls are TRBV24-1 and TRBJ1-1; no clear D gene. The V and J ends lost 7 bases and 7 bases respectively, with 15 bases between them. Germline V gene data show CDR1 as KGHDR and CDR2 as SFDVKD. The CDR3 covers 13 residues. Here the CDR3 DNA reads TGTGCCACCAGGACCGGGGAGGCCGGTGAAGCTTTCTTT. It translates to CATRTGEAGEAFF.

This chain links TRBV24-1 with TRBJ2-7; a possible D gene is TRBD1 (6 bases). Trimming removed 9 bases at V and 3 bases at J, with 11 bases between. The length of the CDR3 is 12 residues. The V gene's germline CDR1 is KGHDR and CDR2 SFDVKD. The CDR3 DNA is TGTGCCACCCCCCCGACAGGCTACGAGCAGTACGTC. It is translated as CATPPTGYEQYV.

The chain links TRBV5-6 to TRBJ1-4; 11 nucleotides line up with TRBD1. From germline, CDR1 is SGHDT and CDR2 YYEEEE. There are 16 residues in the CDR3. V lost 1 base and J lost 8; bases outside the gene matches: 7. The CDR3 reads CASSLRDRGIEEKLFF. Written as DNA, the CDR3 is TGTGCCAGCAGCTTGAGGGACAGGGGGATAGAAGAAAAACTGTTTTTT.

The rearrangement links TRBV18 to TRBJ2-7, with D possibly matching TRBD1 (5 bases). V lost 8 bases, J lost 1 base, and 15 bases lay in between. The CDR3 runs 14 residues. Germline loops: CDR1 KGHSH, CDR2 LQKENI. CDR3 sequence reads: CASGPGISSYEQYF. The CDR3 DNA reads as TGTGCCAGCGGACCAGGGATAAGTTCCTACGAGCAGTACTTC. Variable domain in full (rest from reference TRBV18 and TRBJ2-7): NAGVMQNPRHLVRRRGQEARLRCSPMKGHSHVYWYRQLPEEGLKFMVYLQKENIIDESGMPKERFSAEFPKEGPSILRIQQVVRGDSAAYFCASGPGISSYEQYFGPGTRLTVT.

The V call is TRBV19, the J call TRBJ1-2, with unresolved D. With 2 bases removed from V and 4 bases from J, the gap between germline ends came to 11 bases. The V gene's germline CDR1 is LNHDA and CDR2 SQIVND (reference sequence). The CDR3 is made up of 14 amino acids. The CDR3 DNA follows: TGTGCCAGTAGTATACCCGGTCTGCTCTATGGCTACACCTTC. Its protein product is CASSIPGLLYGYTF.

This clone came up a few times. The chain joins TRBV3-1 (or the pseudogene TRBV3-2) to TRBJ2-7; a weak D match, TRBD2 (6 bases). Germline CDR1 and CDR2: LGHDT and YNNKEL (reference sequence). The CDR3 spans 15 residues. The V and J ends lost 2 bases and 0 bases respectively, with 11 bases between them. CDR3 loop: CASSQRDCNSYEQYV. The CDR3 DNA reads as TGTGCCAGCAGCCAACGGGACTGTAACTCCTACGAGCAGTACGTC.

The chain uses TRBV3-1 (or the pseudogene TRBV3-2) and TRBJ2-1, with 10 bases aligning to TRBD2. This CDR3 has 17 amino acids. Trimming cost V 0 bases and J 2 bases; bases outside gene matches: 4. Germline V gives CDR1 LGHDT, CDR2 YNNKEL (reference sequence). CDR3 sequence: CASSQDLAGGTYNEQFF. CDR3 coding DNA: TGTGCCAGCAGCCAAGATTTAGCGGGAGGAACCTACAATGAGCAGTTCTTC.

This clone was found once. The rearrangement uses TRBV19 and TRBJ2-1; the D is unclear. Germline V gene sequence: CDR1 LNHDA, CDR2 SQIVND (reference sequence). The CDR3 length is 13 residues. V was trimmed by 9 bases and J by 0 bases, leaving 9 bases between them. The CDR3 is CASQESSYNEQFF. The CDR3 coding sequence is TGTGCCAGCCAGGAAAGCTCCTACAATGAGCAGTTCTTC.

This sequence joins TRBV7-7 and TRBJ2-3, with D perhaps matching TRBD2 (6 bases). The length of the CDR3 is 15 residues. V lost 2 bases and J 2 bases, leaving 11 bases between the germline ends. Germline CDR1 reads SSHAT; CDR2 reads FNYEAQ (reference sequence). The CDR3 DNA follows: TGTGCCAGCAGCTTACCAGCGGGTATCACAGATACGCAGTATTTT. Amino acid sequence: CASSLPAGITDTQYF. Full variable domain (rest looked up from reference TRBV7-7 and TRBJ2-3): GAGVSQSPRYKVTKRGQDVTLRCDPISSHATLYWYQQALGQGPEFLTYFNYEAQPDKSGLPSDRFSAERPEGSISTLTIQRTEQRDSAMYRCASSLPAGITDTQYFGPGTRLTVL.

The genes are TRBV5-1 and TRBJ1-3; the match to TRBD1 covers 8 bases. Germline CDR1 is SGHRS and CDR2 is YFSETQ. The CDR3 covers 13 residues. Trimming removed 3 bases from V and 4 bases from J; junction bases left unmatched: 0. The CDR3 DNA sequence: TGCGCCAGCAGCTGGACAGGGGGAAACACCATATATTTT. It is translated as CASSWTGGNTIYF.

This clone showed up just a few times. The chain uses TRBV27 and TRBJ2-2; D call uncertain. Germline CDR1 MNHEY, CDR2 SMNVEV (reference sequence). The CDR3 length is 17 residues. Trimming shortened V by 3 bases and J by 0 bases, and 14 bases separated the two germline ends. CDR3 loop: CASSFEQFTANTGELFF. CDR3 in DNA: TGTGCCAGCAGTTTTGAACAGTTCACCGCGAACACCGGGGAGCTGTTTTTT.

This chain joins TRBV6-5 and TRBJ2-7; weak D call: TRBD1 (5 bases). The germline gives CDR1 MNHEY, CDR2 SVGAGI. Trimming took 7 bases from V and 4 from J, leaving 11 bases between them. The CDR3 contains 12 residues. The CDR3 sequence is CASTKGPYEQYV. Written as DNA, the CDR3 is TGTGCCAGCACCAAGGGGCCGTACGAGCAGTACGTC.

The DNA of the CDR3 is TGTGCCAGCAGTTCGCGGGTATCGGGGGACTATGGCTACACCTTC. This gives the protein CASSSRVSGDYGYTF. This chain connects TRBV6-5 to TRBJ1-2; a possible D gene is TRBD1 (5 bases). The CDR3 consists of 15 residues. The V end was cut by 4 bases, the J end by 3 bases, with 15 bases between. Germline V gives CDR1 MNHEY, CDR2 SVGAGI.

This clone was recorded once. The CDR3 nucleotides are TGTGCCAGCAGCAGGAGGACAGGGGGCAAGGGTAGCTATGGCTACACCTTC. Amino acids: CASSRRTGGKGSYGYTF. V gene TRBV7-2 combines with J gene TRBJ1-2, with 11 bases lining up with TRBD1. The V segment lost 5 bases and the J segment 4 bases; nucleotides outside the gene matches: 12. Germline V lookup: CDR1 SGHTA, CDR2 FQGNSA. This CDR3 comprises 17 residues.

The V gene is TRBV28, the J gene TRBJ2-1; D remains unclear. V was shortened by 7 bases and J by 2 bases, with 9 bases between the two germline ends. Germline-derived CDR1 and CDR2 are MDHEN and SYDVKM. This CDR3 region has 13 residues. The CDR3 region has the DNA TGTGCCAGCATGGGCTATACCTACAATGAGCAGTTCTTC. Protein product: CASMGYTYNEQFF. The variable domain in full, completed from reference TRBV28 and TRBJ2-1, reads DVKVTQSSRYLVKRTGEKVFLECVQDMDHENMFWYRQDPGLGLRLIYFSYDVKMKEKGDIPEGYSVSREKKERFSLILESASTNQTSMYLCASMGYTYNEQFFGPGTRLTVL.

This clone was found a few times. The rearrangement uses TRBV18 and TRBJ1-5; D unclear. V was trimmed by 2 bases and J by 5 bases, leaving 10 bases between them. Germline V gives CDR1 KGHSH, CDR2 LQKENI. The CDR3 loop spans 14 amino acids. This chain's CDR3 is CASSPAGFDQPQHF. Written as DNA, the CDR3 is TGTGCCAGCTCACCAGCCGGGTTCGATCAGCCCCAGCATTTT.

The table lists this clone with a count of one. This sequence joins TRBV18 and TRBJ2-7; TRBD1 aligns across 9 bases. V dropped 4 bases and J dropped 2; count of bases not matched to a gene: 6. The V gene's germline CDR1 is KGHSH and CDR2 LQKENI. This CDR3 contains 15 residues. The CDR3 DNA is TGTGCCAGCTCACTGGGGGACAGGGTAACCTACGAGCAGTACTTC. This codes for CASSLGDRVTYEQYF.

The rearrangement uses TRBV18 and TRBJ1-2; possibly TRBD1 for D (6 bases). The ends were cut back, 8 bases at V and 0 bases at J, with 13 bases in the middle. Looked up from germline, CDR1 is KGHSH and CDR2 is LQKENI. CDR3 length: 14 residues. The CDR3 sequence is CASINRASNYGYTF. CDR3 nucleotides: TGTGCCAGCATCAACAGGGCCTCTAACTATGGCTACACCTTC.

This rearrangement joins TRBV5-6 to TRBJ1-2; D unclear. CDR3 length: 13 amino acids. V was shortened by 3 bases and J by 4 bases, with 10 bases between the two germline ends. Germline loops: CDR1 SGHDT, CDR2 YYEEEE. The CDR3 nucleotides are TGTGCCAGCAGCTCCCCGGTTAGCTATGGCTACACCTTC. Translation gives CASSSPVSYGYTF.

This clone appeared once. The chain uses TRBV28 and TRBJ1-4; D is possibly TRBD1 (5 bases). In germline, CDR1 is MDHEN, CDR2 SYDVKM. V was clipped by 6 bases and J by 5 bases, with 16 bases between them. This CDR3 has 15 amino acids. CDR3 nucleotide sequence: TGTGCCAGCAGGACTTATGGGGAGGGGAATGAAAAACTGTTTTTT. Translated: CASRTYGEGNEKLFF.

The CDR3 is CASNGGSREQYF. Written as DNA, the CDR3 is TGCGCCAGCAATGGCGGGAGCCGCGAGCAGTACTTC. This chain links TRBV10-2 with TRBJ2-7, with 7 bases lining up with TRBD2. CDR3 length equals 12 residues. Germline lookup yields CDR1 WSHSY and CDR2 SAAADI. J lost 6 bases, V lost 7 bases, and 6 bases had no gene match.

The chain combines TRBV28 with TRBJ1-2; D might be TRBD1 (5 bases). V was pared by 8 bases and J by 5 bases, with 15 bases between. Germline CDR1 is MDHEN and CDR2 is SYDVKM. This CDR3 has 13 residues. Here the CDR3 reads CASGLGGLYGYTF. In nucleotides, the CDR3 is TGTGCCAGCGGCCTCGGGGGACTTTATGGCTACACCTTC.